Listed below are T cell receptor beta chains from one sample, sequenced in a study of somatic mutations in cytotoxic T cells in rheumatoid arthritis. Measured with immunoSEQ multiplex PCR; TCRdb has only the in-frame clones, and not every one. The table records fewer than 30,000 clones, 82% of them present only once. What was sequenced was CD8+ T cells sorted from blood. These receptors all come from a man aged 45 to 65 in good health. Both conserved end residues are part of each CDR3. Each record gives: V gene, D gene, J gene, clone size, CDR3 protein, CDR3 DNA. The D gene is left open where the match is weak. Clone sizes are given selectively: once, few, many, or a class where the clone is expanded.

>TRBV11-2|NA|TRBJ2-5|NA
CASSFGSGGKTQYF
TGTGCCAGCAGCTTCGGGAGTGGGGGCAAGACCCAGTACTTC
>TRBV5-4|NA|TRBJ1-2|NA
CASSLGLLDGYTF
TGTGCCAGCAGCTTGGGGCTTTTAGATGGCTACACCTTC
>TRBV14|NA|TRBJ1-2|once
CASSLKPSYGYTF
TGTGCCAGCAGCCTCAAACCTTCCTATGGCTACACCTTC
>TRBV6-1|NA|TRBJ2-7|NA
CASSPGLRSSYEQYF
TGTGCCAGCAGCCCCGGACTCCGGAGCTCCTACGAGCAGTACTTC
>TRBV11-2|TRBD2|TRBJ2-5|NA
CASSTGWDYQAETQYF
TGTGCCAGCAGCACGGGGTGGGACTACCAAGCGGAGACCCAGTACTTC
>TRBV4-1|NA|TRBJ1-3|NA
CASSQVWGSGNTIYF
TGCGCCAGCAGCCAAGTCTGGGGTTCTGGAAACACCATATATTTT
>TRBV6-1|NA|TRBJ2-1|NA
CASSQGEQFF
TGTGCCAGCAGTCAAGGTGAGCAGTTCTTC
>TRBV4-1|TRBD1|TRBJ2-5|NA
CASSLWTGGIFQETQYF
TGCGCCAGCAGCCTATGGACAGGTGGGATATTCCAAGAGACCCAGTACTTC
>TRBV9|TRBD2|TRBJ2-1|NA
CASSVETRLAGNLLSSYNEQFF
TGTGCCAGCAGCGTAGAGACCAGACTAGCGGGTAACCTATTATCTTCGTACAATGAGCAGTTCTTC
>TRBV5-4|TRBD1|TRBJ2-2|NA
CATAQGFYSNTGELFF
TGTGCCACCGCACAGGGGTTCTACTCGAACACCGGGGAGCTGTTTTTT
>TRBV13|TRBD1|TRBJ2-7|NA
CASVAGDRGSYEQYF
TGTGCCAGCGTCGCCGGGGACAGGGGTTCCTACGAGCAGTACTTC
>TRBV7-8|NA|TRBJ1-1|NA
CASSIPGRRNTEAFF
TGTGCCAGCAGCATCCCTGGACGGAGGAACACTGAAGCTTTCTTT
>TRBV30|NA|TRBJ1-5|NA
CAWSVKGYSNQPQHF
TGTGCCTGGAGTGTAAAAGGGTATAGCAATCAGCCCCAGCATTTT
>TRBV5-1|TRBD1|TRBJ1-1|NA
CASKIDRVGTEAFF
TGCGCCAGCAAAATCGACAGGGTTGGGACTGAAGCTTTCTTT
>TRBV7-9|NA|TRBJ2-2|NA
CASSLVSGELFF
TGTGCCAGCAGCTTAGTGTCCGGGGAGCTGTTTTTT
>TRBV25-1|NA|TRBJ2-5|NA
CASSELMAGDQETQYF
TGTGCCAGCAGTGAATTGATGGCGGGTGACCAAGAGACCCAGTACTTC
>TRBV7-6|TRBD2|TRBJ2-1|NA
CASSITSGSLFNEQFF
TGTGCCAGCAGCATTACTAGCGGGAGTTTGTTCAATGAGCAGTTCTTC
>TRBV2|NA|TRBJ1-1|few
CATHKPRRQVNTEAFF
TGTGCCACCCACAAGCCCCGACGACAGGTGAACACTGAAGCTTTCTTT
>TRBV6-6|NA|TRBJ1-1|NA
CASSEGAAVTEAFF
TGTGCCAGCAGCGAGGGAGCGGCGGTCACTGAAGCTTTCTTT
>TRBV7-9|NA|TRBJ2-1|once
CASSLGETGYNEQFF
TGTGCCAGCAGCTTGGGGGAGACCGGCTACAATGAGCAGTTCTTC
>TRBV7-9|NA|TRBJ2-7|NA
CASSPLNAQAIYEQYF
TGTGCCAGCAGCCCATTAAACGCCCAAGCGATCTACGAGCAGTACTTC
>TRBV30|TRBD1|TRBJ2-7|NA
CACYPGQGPYEQYF
TGTGCCTGCTACCCGGGACAGGGTCCCTACGAGCAGTACTTC
>TRBV13|TRBD1|TRBJ2-1|NA
CASSLGGQGYNEQFF
TGTGCCAGCAGCTTAGGGGGACAGGGGTACAATGAGCAGTTCTTC
>TRBV7-2|NA|TRBJ1-2|NA
CASSHGGGDNYGYTF
TGTGCCAGCAGCCACGGCGGAGGGGACAACTATGGCTACACCTTC
>TRBV5-4|TRBD1|TRBJ2-7|NA
CASSLRTGIGEQYF
TGTGCCAGCAGCTTGCGGACAGGGATCGGCGAGCAGTACTTC
>TRBV19|TRBD2|TRBJ2-1|NA
CASSSIGLADHNEQFF
TGTGCCAGTAGTTCTATCGGACTAGCGGACCACAATGAGCAGTTCTTC
>TRBV5-1|NA|TRBJ1-4|NA
CASSRGRTTTTNEKLFF
TGCGCCAGCAGCCGTGGCCGGACGACAACAACTAATGAAAAACTGTTTTTT
>TRBV6-5|NA|TRBJ1-2|few
CASSYSRSGAVGYTF
TGTGCCAGCAGTTACTCCAGATCTGGGGCGGTCGGCTACACCTTC
>TRBV27|TRBD2|TRBJ2-1|NA
CATHDGLAGEQFF
TGTGCCACCCACGATGGACTAGCGGGTGAGCAGTTCTTC
>TRBV15|TRBD2|TRBJ2-7|NA
CATSRAPGLAVYEQYF
TGTGCCACCAGCAGAGCGCCCGGACTAGCGGTCTACGAGCAGTACTTC
>TRBV27|TRBD1|TRBJ2-7|NA
CASSSSTGNLLYEQYF
TGTGCCAGCAGTTCATCGACAGGGAACCTTTTATACGAGCAGTACTTC
>TRBV10-1|TRBD2|TRBJ2-1|NA
CASSELTSGAYNEQFF
TGCGCCAGCAGTGAATTAACTAGCGGGGCTTACAATGAGCAGTTCTTC
>TRBV13|NA|TRBJ1-5|NA
CASSLGLGQPQHF
TGTGCCAGCAGCTTAGGCCTGGGCCAGCCCCAGCATTTT
>TRBV5-4|NA|TRBJ2-7|NA
CASSPPSYEQYF
TGTGCCAGCAGCCCGCCTTCCTACGAGCAGTACTTC
>TRBV7-9|NA|TRBJ1-2|few
CASSFPGSDYGYTF
TGTGCCAGCAGCTTTCCAGGAAGCGACTATGGCTACACCTTC
>TRBV6-5|TRBD1|TRBJ1-5|NA
CASSLESGQGHQPQHF
TGTGCCAGCAGTTTAGAGTCGGGACAGGGGCATCAGCCCCAGCATTTT
>TRBV6-6|NA|TRBJ2-7|NA
CASSYTWGDSYEQYF
TGTGCCAGCAGTTACACGTGGGGGGACTCCTACGAGCAGTACTTC
>TRBV4-1|NA|TRBJ2-7|NA
CASSNAGGGREQYF
TGCGCCAGCAGCAATGCAGGGGGCGGGAGGGAGCAGTACTTC
>TRBV13|NA|TRBJ2-7|NA
CASSLDPGQAYEQYF
TGTGCCAGCAGCTTAGACCCGGGACAAGCCTACGAGCAGTACTTC
>TRBV7-9|TRBD2|TRBJ2-1|NA
CASSLLAGGPNFNEQFF
TGTGCCAGCAGTCTCCTAGCGGGAGGGCCTAATTTCAATGAGCAGTTCTTC